This T cell receptor (beta chain) was observed in a study of control samples from healthy donors and cancer patients. Method: immunoSEQ multiplex PCR; TCRdb's copy keeps in-frame clones and lacks some. The table shows 120,000 to 150,000 clones, with around 94% occurring only once. Sequencing used blood. The receptor was derived from a man aged 35-49 years in good health.

This CDR3 reads CASSNGLSGANVLTF. The CDR3 DNA reads TGTGCCAGCAGCAACGGACTATCTGGGGCCAACGTCCTGACTTTC. The V gene is TRBV6-5, the J gene TRBJ2-6, with D perhaps TRBD2 (6 bases). This CDR3 region has 15 residues. Trimming cost V 6 bases and J 1 base, with 10 bases left between them. The germline gives CDR1 MNHEY, CDR2 SVGAGI.